The next 27 T cell receptor beta chains were all read from a single sample in a study of post-analysis software for immune sequencing data. Study-wide results and limits: Compared with controls, patients had more of about 5 TRBV segments, including TRBV5-6, TRBV5-1 and TRBV20-1.

The antigens of these receptors remain unknown. Libraries were made from TCR beta cDNA, and they carried unique molecular identifiers. MiXCR was run by TCRdb on the PCR reads, yielding one entry per CDR3 protein. The sample records approximately 570,000 distinct CDR3 sequences, 40% to 50% being singletons. Sequencing was carried out using blood. The receptors derive from a girl aged 10 to 17 with multiple sclerosis.

The chain is built from TRBV29-1 and TRBJ2-1, with 8 bases lining up with TRBD2. The ends lost 5 bases at V and 2 bases at J; junction bases unmatched: 5. The CDR3 extends over 14 amino acids. Germline loops: CDR1 SQVTM, CDR2 ANQGSEA. The CDR3 spells CSVSGGGTYNEQFF. The CDR3 DNA is TGCAGCGTTTCGGGGGGGGGAACCTACAATGAGCAGTTCTTC.

This clonotype has a handful of counts. The J gene is TRBJ1-1, the V gene TRBV4-1; 8 bases match TRBD1. The J segment lost 3 bases and the V segment lost 0 bases, leaving 3 bases of the junction unmatched. The length of the CDR3 is 15 residues. CDR1 and CDR2 (germline): MGHRA, YSYEKL. The CDR3 region is CASSQEQGGHTEAFF. DNA of the CDR3: TGCGCCAGCAGCCAAGAACAGGGGGGGCACACTGAAGCTTTCTTT.

The chain uses TRBV20-1 and TRBJ1-4; maybe TRBD1 (6 bases). Trimming shortened V by 3 bases and J by 5 bases, and 10 bases separated the two germline ends. Per the germline V gene, CDR1 is DFQATT and CDR2 is SNEGSKA (reference sequence). The length of the CDR3 is 13 residues. As DNA, the CDR3 is TGCAGTGCTAGCGGACAGAGGAATGAAAAACTGTTTTTT. This translates into CSASGQRNEKLFF.

This chain joins TRBV5-1 and TRBJ1-6; 7 nucleotides align to TRBD1. Germline V gene sequence: CDR1 SGHRS, CDR2 YFSETQ. Unmatched junction bases numbered 11, after V lost 4 bases and J lost 10 bases. This CDR3 is built from 15 residues. The CDR3 region is CASSATGTVGSPLHF. CDR3 bases: TGCGCCAGCAGCGCGACCGGGACAGTCGGGTCACCCCTCCACTTT.

The chain links TRBV4-1 to TRBJ2-7; D possibly corresponds to TRBD1 (6 bases). CDR3 length: 18 amino acids. Germline V lookup: CDR1 MGHRA, CDR2 YSYEKL. V was pared by 4 bases and J by 0 bases, with 22 bases between. CDR3 in DNA: TGCGCCAGCAGCCGCTTTACAGGGTTGGGGCTCAGCTCCTACGAGCAGTACTTC. This sequence encodes CASSRFTGLGLSSYEQYF.

This clonotype has a handful of counts. V gene TRBV7-6 combines with J gene TRBJ2-7, with D maybe TRBD1 (5 bases). The J call could be wrong; TRBJ2-5 is a better fit for the DNA end. The CDR3 loop spans 13 amino acids. The germline gives CDR1 SGHVS, CDR2 FNYEAQ. The DNA for the CDR3 is TGTGCCAGCAGCCGACAGAAAGGGGAGACCCAGTACTTC. As protein: CASSRQKGETQYF.

The rearrangement links TRBV4-2 to TRBJ2-1, with TRBD2 matching 11 bases. The CDR3 extends over 19 amino acids. J lost 5 bases, V lost 1 base, and 13 bases had no gene match. Per germline, CDR1 LGHNA and CDR2 YNFKEQ. The CDR3 region is CASSQVFIAGGFLNNEQFF. In DNA, the CDR3 is TGTGCCAGCAGCCAAGTATTCATAGCGGGAGGGTTCCTGAACAATGAGCAGTTCTTC.

The V and J genes are TRBV11-2 and TRBJ1-2; 7 nucleotides match TRBD1. Germline V gene sequence: CDR1 SGHAT, CDR2 FQNNGV. V lost 4 bases and J lost 6; bases outside the gene matches: 11. The CDR3 is 15 amino acids. CDR3 nucleotides: TGTGCCAGCAGCTCGAACAGGGGAGCTTTCAATGGCTACACCTTC. Protein sequence: CASSSNRGAFNGYTF.

This chain links TRBV29-1 with TRBJ2-7, with D unresolved. Germline loops: CDR1 SQVTM, CDR2 ANQGSEA. This CDR3 spans 15 amino acids. V lost 6 bases and J 5 bases, leaving 23 bases between the germline ends. The CDR3 region is CSVSGGSQASDEQYF. Written as DNA, the CDR3 is TGCAGCGTGAGTGGCGGTTCTCAGGCGTCCGACGAGCAGTACTTC.

This chain links TRBV5-6 with TRBJ1-1, with 8 bases identical to TRBD1. CDR3 length: 16 residues. Germline V gene data show CDR1 as SGHDT and CDR2 as YYEEEE. Germline trimming cut 4 bases from V and 0 bases from J; bases unmatched to any gene: 8. This chain's CDR3 is CASSLDRGFMNTEAFF. DNA of the CDR3: TGTGCCAGCAGCCTTGACAGGGGCTTCATGAACACTGAAGCTTTCTTT.

This rearrangement joins TRBV24-1 to TRBJ2-3; no definite D call. This CDR3 contains 16 residues. Trimming shortened V by 3 bases and J by 0 bases, and 12 bases separated the two germline ends. CDR1 is KGHDR and CDR2 is SFDVKD in the germline V gene. DNA of the CDR3: TGTGCCACCAGTGATCCGGACGGTCCTAGCACAGATACGCAGTATTTT. Encoded protein: CATSDPDGPSTDTQYF.

In this sample, this clonotype turned up once. The V and J genes are TRBV27 and TRBJ2-1, with 16 bases that match TRBD2. V lost 5 bases to trimming and J lost 15 bases; unmatched junction nucleotides: 7. This CDR3 is 14 amino acids long. Germline V gene data show CDR1 as MNHEY and CDR2 as SMNVEV (reference sequence). The DNA for the CDR3 is TGTGCCAGCAGTCCGGGACTAGCGGGAGGGGAGTGGTTCTTC. The encoded protein is CASSPGLAGGEWFF.

The gene calls are TRBV20-1 and TRBJ2-3; 7 bases are a match to TRBD1. Germline lookup yields CDR1 DFQATT and CDR2 SNEGSKA (reference sequence). There are 15 residues in the CDR3. V gave up 6 bases and J gave up 2 bases; unmatched junction bases: 11. The CDR3 sequence: CSAASGTEFTDTQYF. The CDR3 DNA reads TGCAGTGCCGCCTCTGGGACAGAATTCACAGATACGCAGTATTTT.

This clonotype was seen at least ten times. The rearrangement uses TRBV6-6 and TRBJ1-2; 8 bases match TRBD1. The germline V gene has CDR1 MNHNY and CDR2 SVGAGI (reference sequence). The CDR3 extends over 16 amino acids. Trimming removed 2 bases from V and 0 bases from J; junction bases left unmatched: 5. CDR3 in DNA: TGTGCCAGCAGTTACCCCCAGGGGGCAACTAACTATGGCTACACCTTC. Translating it yields CASSYPQGATNYGYTF.

This clonotype was seen only a few times. V and J are TRBV9 and TRBJ1-5; D is unresolved. The CDR3 runs 15 residues. V lost 2 bases and J 4 bases, leaving 13 bases between the germline ends. Per germline, CDR1 SGDLS and CDR2 YYNGEE. CDR3 bases: TGTGCCAGCAGCGTCCCAGTGACGCCAAATCAGCCCCAGCATTTT. Its protein is CASSVPVTPNQPQHF.

The chain has TRBV20-1 and TRBJ2-7; D is tentatively TRBD1 or TRBD2 (5 bases each). V gave up 0 bases and J gave up 3 bases, with 15 bases separating them. The CDR3 loop spans 15 amino acids. The V gene's germline CDR1 is DFQATT and CDR2 SNEGSKA (reference sequence). CDR3 sequence (DNA): TGCAGTGCTAGAGATGAAACGGGACCCGACTACGAGCAGTACTTC. Translation gives CSARDETGPDYEQYF.

This clonotype was counted between two and nine times. The chain carries TRBV10-3 and TRBJ2-1; D may be TRBD2 (5 bases). V was clipped by 10 bases and J by 7 bases, with 14 bases between them. The CDR3 extends over 12 amino acids. The germline V gene has CDR1 ENHRY and CDR2 SYGVKD. The CDR3 protein is CATNSGNNEQFF. CDR3 bases: TGTGCCACCAATTCGGGGAATAATGAGCAGTTCTTC.

The sample holds a few counts of this clonotype. This chain uses TRBV27 with TRBJ1-5; a weak D match, TRBD1 (5 bases). The CDR3 has 11 residues. Trimming cost V 8 bases and J 13 bases, with 15 bases left between them. CDR1 and CDR2 from the germline V gene are MNHEY and SMNVEV (reference sequence). The CDR3 loop is CASLSGGTQHF. In DNA, the CDR3 is TGTGCCAGCTTGTCGGGCGGGACTCAGCATTTT.

This chain connects TRBV4-2 to TRBJ1-6; D not certain. CDR1 is LGHNA, CDR2 YNFKEQ, per germline. The CDR3 sequence is 13 residues long. The V gene lost 1 base and the J gene lost 13 bases, with 11 bases spanning the gap. The CDR3 region is CASSQGSDVPLHF. The CDR3 nucleotides read TGTGCCAGCAGCCAAGGATCGGACGTCCCCCTCCACTTT.

This chain joins TRBV5-1 and TRBJ1-2; no definite D call. This CDR3 spans 14 amino acids. Deletions cut 2 bases from V and 3 bases from J, with 11 bases between. Germline values: CDR1 SGHRS, CDR2 YFSETQ. The CDR3 protein is CASSFRGAHYGYTF. Written as DNA, the CDR3 is TGCGCCAGCAGCTTCCGGGGTGCCCACTATGGCTACACCTTC. The full variable domain, rest sourced from reference TRBV5-1 and TRBJ1-2, is KAGVTQTPRYLIKTRGQQVTLSCSPISGHRSVSWYQQTPGQGLQFLFEYFSETQRNKGNFPGRFSGRQFSNSRSEMNVSTLELGDSALYLCASSFRGAHYGYTFGSGTRLTVV.

The rearrangement links TRBV9 to TRBJ2-1; tentative D call: TRBD2 (6 bases). V was shortened by 3 bases and J by 0 bases, with 10 bases between the two germline ends. CDR1 and CDR2 (germline): SGDLS, YYNGEE. The CDR3 extends over 15 amino acids. CDR3 nucleotides: TGTGCCAGCAGCGGTCTAGCGAGCTCCTACAATGAGCAGTTCTTC. Translated, it gives CASSGLASSYNEQFF.

This clonotype was recorded a few times. As DNA, the CDR3 is TGTGCCAGCAGTTACAGGGGGTTCGGTAGGGACAATGAGCAGTTCTTC. Translation: CASSYRGFGRDNEQFF. The J gene is TRBJ2-1, the V gene TRBV12-3 or TRBV12-4; 8 bases are shared with TRBD1. The CDR3 length is 16 residues. Trimming took 4 bases from V and 5 from J; bases not matched to a gene: 10.

Regarding this clonotype: An end of the junction does not agree with germline; a read error may underlie this. The V gene is TRBV12-3 or TRBV12-4, the J gene TRBJ2-3; 7 bases map to TRBD1. The CDR3 is 14 amino acids. The chain's CDR3 is CASSPTGAADAQYF. As DNA, the CDR3 is TGTGCCAGCAGCCCCACAGGGGCGGCAGATGCGCAGTATTTT.

V gene TRBV12-3 or TRBV12-4 combines with J gene TRBJ2-1, with 8 bases that match TRBD1. This CDR3 region has 14 residues. With V trimmed by 6 bases and J by 5 bases, 6 bases remained unmatched. CDR3 nucleotide sequence: TGTGCCAGCAGACGGGACAGGAAGGACAATGAGCAGTTCTTC. Amino acids: CASRRDRKDNEQFF.

This chain connects TRBV4-2 to TRBJ1-4, with 9 positions matching TRBD1. The length of the CDR3 is 15 residues. V shed 2 bases, J shed 7 bases, and the junction held 5 bases outside the gene matches. CDR1 and CDR2 (germline): LGHNA, YNFKEQ. The CDR3 reads CASSQSTGGGEKLFF. The CDR3 nucleotides read TGTGCCAGCAGCCAATCCACAGGGGGCGGTGAAAAACTGTTTTTT.

CDR3 amino acids: CASSGTSGAPDTQYF. The CDR3 nucleotides are TGCGCCAGCAGCGGGACTAGCGGGGCGCCAGATACGCAGTATTTT. This chain joins TRBV5-1 and TRBJ2-3, with 13 bases fitting TRBD2. Trimming removed 4 bases from V and 4 bases from J; junction bases left unmatched: 3. The CDR3 runs 15 residues. Looked up from germline, CDR1 is SGHRS and CDR2 is YFSETQ.

This clonotype has only a few counts. V is TRBV5-1 and J is TRBJ2-5; maybe TRBD2 (6 bases). The J call may be mistaken, given a closer DNA end match to TRBJ2-7. Germline lookup yields CDR1 SGHRS and CDR2 YFSETQ. The CDR3 has 15 amino acids. The CDR3 bases are TGCGCCAGCAGCTTCGATAGCGGAGAGGGCTACGAGCAGTACTTC. This encodes CASSFDSGEGYEQYF.